This TCR beta chain was documented in a study of blood T cell repertoires in COVID-19. Sequencing used immunoSEQ multiplex PCR; TCRdb keeps in-frame clones, though not all of them. The top ten hold 5.7% of the sample, which has some 100,000 clones, approximately 92% seen once. Germline V CDR1 and CDR2: SNHLY, FYNNEI. V gave up 6 bases and J gave up 18 bases, with 18 bases separating them. This CDR3 region has 12 residues. The rearrangement uses TRBV2 and TRBJ1-6; the D is unclear. This receptor was taken from a man in his 70s with acute or convalescent COVID-19. Material for sequencing was peripheral blood. DNA of the CDR3: TGTGCCAGCAGCCCTCCTTCCTTGAGGTCCCACTTT. As protein: CASSPPSLRSHF.